This TCR beta chain is from a study of T-cell reconstitution after alpha-beta-depleted transplantation in children. Whole-study findings and limits: Recipient T cells and thymic progenitors that survived were the source of the high TCRbeta diversity seen at day 60 in some patients.

Germline CDR1 is SQVTM and CDR2 is ANQGSEA. CDR3 length: 13 amino acids. Deletions cut 4 bases from V and 7 bases from J, with 16 bases between. The library targeted TCRbeta and was prepared with unique molecular identifiers. MiXCR, applied by TCRdb to the PCR reads, yields one record per CDR3 protein. Among more than 200,000 distinct CDR3 sequences listed, roughly 24% were seen once. Concerning this clonotype itself: Its target is unknown.

The source of this sequence is a girl aged 2 to 10 with Fanconi anemia, due to receive a stem cell transplant. The chain is built from TRBV29-1 and TRBJ1-2; TRBD1 is a possible D gene (6 bases). The starting material was PBMCs, obtained before TCRalphabeta/CD19-depleted stem cell transplant. The DNA for the CDR3 is TGCAGCGTTGTAACCGGGGGCAAGGGTGGCTACACCTTC. As protein: CSVVTGGKGGYTF.